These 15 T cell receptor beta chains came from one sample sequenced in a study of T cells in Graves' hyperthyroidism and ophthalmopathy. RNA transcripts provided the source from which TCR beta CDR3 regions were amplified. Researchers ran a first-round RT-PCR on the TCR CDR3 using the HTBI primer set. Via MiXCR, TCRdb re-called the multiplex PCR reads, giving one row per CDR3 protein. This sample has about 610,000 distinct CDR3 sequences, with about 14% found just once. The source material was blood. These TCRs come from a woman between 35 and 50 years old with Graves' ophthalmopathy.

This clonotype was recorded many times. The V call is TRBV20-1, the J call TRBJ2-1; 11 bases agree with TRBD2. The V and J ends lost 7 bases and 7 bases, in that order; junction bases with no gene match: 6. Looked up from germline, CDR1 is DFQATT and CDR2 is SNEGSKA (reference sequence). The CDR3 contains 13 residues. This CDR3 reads CSVGSGRANEQFF. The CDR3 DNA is TGCAGTGTCGGTAGCGGGAGGGCAAATGAGCAGTTCTTC.

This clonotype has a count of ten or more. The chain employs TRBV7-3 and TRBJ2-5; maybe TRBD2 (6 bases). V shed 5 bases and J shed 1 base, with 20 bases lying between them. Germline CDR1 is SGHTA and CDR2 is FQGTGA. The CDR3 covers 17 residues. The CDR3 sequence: CASSLRGSGVLQETQYF. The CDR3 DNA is TGTGCCAGCAGCCTGAGAGGGTCGGGAGTTCTCCAAGAGACCCAGTACTTC.

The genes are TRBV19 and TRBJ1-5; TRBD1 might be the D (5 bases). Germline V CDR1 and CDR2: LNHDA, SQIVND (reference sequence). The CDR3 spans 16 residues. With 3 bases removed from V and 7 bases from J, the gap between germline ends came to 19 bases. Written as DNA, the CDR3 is TGTGCCAGTAGTATCCTCCGCGGGGGATTTTTACAGCCCCAGCATTTT. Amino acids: CASSILRGGFLQPQHF.

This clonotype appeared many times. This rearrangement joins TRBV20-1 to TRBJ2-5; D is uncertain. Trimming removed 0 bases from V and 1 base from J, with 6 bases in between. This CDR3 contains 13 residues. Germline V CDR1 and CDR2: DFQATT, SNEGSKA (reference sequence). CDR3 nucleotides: TGCAGTGCTAGAGACAGATCCCAAGAGACCCAGTACTTC. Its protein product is CSARDRSQETQYF.

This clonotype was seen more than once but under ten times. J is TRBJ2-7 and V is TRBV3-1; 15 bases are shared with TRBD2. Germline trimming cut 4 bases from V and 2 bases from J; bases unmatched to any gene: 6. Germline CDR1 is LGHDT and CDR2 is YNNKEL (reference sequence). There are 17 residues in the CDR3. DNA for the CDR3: TGTGCCAGCAGCCGCGGGACTAGCGGGAGGCCAACCTACGAGCAGTACTTC. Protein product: CASSRGTSGRPTYEQYF.

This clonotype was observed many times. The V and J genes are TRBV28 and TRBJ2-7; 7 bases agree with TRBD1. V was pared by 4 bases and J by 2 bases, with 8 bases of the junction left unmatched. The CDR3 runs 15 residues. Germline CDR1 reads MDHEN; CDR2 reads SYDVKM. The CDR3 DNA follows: TGTGCCAGCAGTTCCCCCGGGACAGAGCCCTACGAGCAGTACTTC. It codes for CASSSPGTEPYEQYF.

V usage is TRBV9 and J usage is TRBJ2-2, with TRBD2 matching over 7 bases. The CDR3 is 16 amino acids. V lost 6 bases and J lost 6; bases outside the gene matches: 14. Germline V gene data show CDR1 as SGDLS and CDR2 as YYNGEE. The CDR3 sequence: CASTPLGGGGSGELFF. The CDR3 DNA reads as TGTGCCAGCACCCCCCTTGGGGGGGGGGGATCCGGGGAGCTGTTTTTT.

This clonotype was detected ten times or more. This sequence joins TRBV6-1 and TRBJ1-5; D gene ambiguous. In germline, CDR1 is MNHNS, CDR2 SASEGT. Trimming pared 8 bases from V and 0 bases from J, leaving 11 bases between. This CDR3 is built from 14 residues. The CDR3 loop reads CASLLGASNQPQHF. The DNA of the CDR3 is TGTGCCAGCCTCTTGGGAGCTAGCAATCAGCCCCAGCATTTT.

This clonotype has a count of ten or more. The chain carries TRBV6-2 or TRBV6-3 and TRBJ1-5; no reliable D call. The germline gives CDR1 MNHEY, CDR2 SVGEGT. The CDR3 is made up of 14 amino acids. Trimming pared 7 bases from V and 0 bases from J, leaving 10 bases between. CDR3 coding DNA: TGTGCCAGCACCGCACGTTATAGCAATCAGCCCCAGCATTTT. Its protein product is CASTARYSNQPQHF.

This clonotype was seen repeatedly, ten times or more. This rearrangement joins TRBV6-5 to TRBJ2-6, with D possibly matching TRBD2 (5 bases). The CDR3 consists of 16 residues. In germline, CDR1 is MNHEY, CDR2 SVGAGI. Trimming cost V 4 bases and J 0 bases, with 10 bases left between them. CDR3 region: CASSSTEGSGANVLTF. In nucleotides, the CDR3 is TGTGCCAGCAGTTCAACCGAGGGCTCTGGGGCCAACGTCCTGACTTTC.

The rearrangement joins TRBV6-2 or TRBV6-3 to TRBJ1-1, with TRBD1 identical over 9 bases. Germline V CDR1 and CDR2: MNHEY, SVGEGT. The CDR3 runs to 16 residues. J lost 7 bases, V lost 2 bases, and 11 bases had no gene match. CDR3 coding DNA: TGTGCCAGCAGTTACGCCCGGGACAGGGTCGGCGGTGAAGCTTTCTTT. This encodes CASSYARDRVGGEAFF.

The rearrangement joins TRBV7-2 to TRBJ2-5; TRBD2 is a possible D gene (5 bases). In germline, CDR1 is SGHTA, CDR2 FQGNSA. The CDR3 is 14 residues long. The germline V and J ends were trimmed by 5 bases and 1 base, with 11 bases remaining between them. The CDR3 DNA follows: TGTGCCAGCAGCGCAGAGGAGGTCCAAGAGACCCAGTACTTC. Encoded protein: CASSAEEVQETQYF.

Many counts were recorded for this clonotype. CDR3 in amino acids: CASRSGQSWGYTF. CDR3 nucleotide sequence: TGTGCCAGCAGGTCGGGACAGTCGTGGGGCTACACCTTC. The gene calls are TRBV6-5 and TRBJ1-2; 7 nucleotides agree with TRBD1. Trimming took 6 bases from V and 8 from J; bases not matched to a gene: 9. CDR3 length: 13 amino acids. Germline V gene lookup returns CDR1 MNHEY and CDR2 SVGAGI.

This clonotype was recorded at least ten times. The CDR3 loop is CASSEEVPGQGDFTEAFF. The CDR3 DNA sequence: TGTGCCAGCAGTGAAGAAGTTCCCGGACAGGGAGATTTTACTGAAGCTTTCTTT. The gene calls are TRBV6-1 and TRBJ1-1; TRBD1 aligns across 8 bases. CDR3 length: 18 amino acids. J was trimmed by 5 bases and V by 1 base; bases with no gene match: 15. Per germline, CDR1 MNHNS and CDR2 SASEGT.

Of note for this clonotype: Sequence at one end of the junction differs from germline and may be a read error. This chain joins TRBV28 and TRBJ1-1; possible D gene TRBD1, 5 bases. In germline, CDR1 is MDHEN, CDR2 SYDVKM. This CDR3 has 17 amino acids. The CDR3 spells CASSLGPGQREGTGAFF. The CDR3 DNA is TGTGCCAGCAGTTTAGGACCGGGCCAAAGGGAGGGGACTGGAGCTTTCTTT.